A selection of T cell receptor beta chains follows, all from one sample in a study of response to subunit inactivated influenza vaccine. TCRdb ran MiXCR on the RT-PCR reads and lists one entry per CDR3 protein. The sample includes around 520,000 distinct CDR3 sequences, approximately 12% seen only once; the top ten take 10%. The input for sequencing was PBMCs from blood, taken on the day of vaccination. Source of these receptors: a man aged 45-65 years who received an inactivated influenza vaccine. Each CDR3 is given with its conserved first and last residue. Each record gives: clone size, J gene, V gene, CDR3 length, CDR3 protein. Some rows mark clone size as missing; the rest say once, few, many or name a class of expanded clone.

size: few; J: TRBJ2-1; V: TRBV7-6; length: 20; CDR3: CASSLALRGPSGRSYNEQFF
size: many; J: TRBJ2-7; V: TRBV18; length: 14; CDR3: CASSPKRGTYEQYF
size: few; J: TRBJ1-5; V: TRBV15; length: 17; CDR3: CATSRDLRIVNNQPQHF
size: few; J: TRBJ1-1; V: TRBV11-2; length: 15; CDR3: CASSLARVGNTEAFF
size: .; J: TRBJ2-5; V: TRBV12-3/TRBV12-4; length: 14; CDR3: CASSLGVGLETQYF
size: few; J: TRBJ1-5; V: TRBV12-3/TRBV12-4; length: 15; CDR3: CASSFSQGGNQPQHF
size: .; J: TRBJ2-7; V: TRBV10-3; length: 20; CDR3: CAISGATHSAGRGPLGEQYF
size: few; J: TRBJ2-7; V: TRBV18; length: 14; CDR3: CASSSGTGGVEQYF
size: many; J: TRBJ2-7; V: TRBV29-1; length: 11; CDR3: CSVTLMDEQYF
size: many; J: TRBJ1-6; V: TRBV27; length: 15; CDR3: CASSPLGQRNSPLHF
size: many; J: TRBJ2-2; V: TRBV5-1; length: 14; CDR3: CASSRGPNTGELFF
size: .; J: TRBJ2-5; V: TRBV15; length: 16; CDR3: CATSRAFWADQETQYF
size: many; J: TRBJ2-3; V: TRBV28; length: 12; CDR3: CATARGTDTQYF
size: .; J: TRBJ2-3; V: TRBV20-1; length: 15; CDR3: CSAIPGQGSTDTQYF
size: .; J: TRBJ2-7; V: TRBV29-1; length: 17; CDR3: CSVEREPGLAGRYEQYF
size: few; J: TRBJ2-7; V: TRBV7-2; length: 15; CDR3: CASSLHLGDNYEQYF
size: many; J: TRBJ2-7; V: TRBV20-1; length: 14; CDR3: CSARGAEYRYEQYF
size: many; J: TRBJ2-5; V: TRBV28; length: 12; CDR3: CASSLDFGTQYF